The clone carrying this TCR beta chain was found many times. This sample stems from a study of CD8 T cells in ankylosing spondylitis. This CDR3 comprises 14 residues. V was clipped by 1 base and J by 7 bases; unmatched bases: 0. Each CDR3 protein gets one entry after TCRdb re-called the 5' RACE reads with MiXCR. The sample carries roughly 250,000 distinct CDR3 sequences, 8% to 9.5% recorded once. The chain joins TRBV12-3 or TRBV12-4 to TRBJ1-4, with 10 bases lining up with TRBD1. This sequence originates from a male donor with ankylosing spondylitis or in good health (not recorded which). Sequenced material: blood, either unsorted or a sorted T cell fraction (not recorded which). CDR3 residues: CASSLGTGGEKLFF. The CDR3 DNA sequence: TGTGCCAGCAGTTTAGGGACAGGGGGTGAAAAACTGTTTTTT.